This T cell receptor beta chain was recorded in a study of B cell selection in AIRE deficiency. Turning to this clone: What it binds is unknown.

V lost 0 bases, J lost 3 bases, and 11 bases lay in between. Germline V lookup: CDR1 LGHNA, CDR2 YSLEER. The CDR3 has 15 amino acids. Study-wide findings and caveats: About a third of healthy-shared Treg sequences were found among patient Tconv cells. Shorter CDR3s marked shared Treg sequences, biased toward few non-templated insertions. Only 9.3% of some 3,300 shared Treg sequences were patient-specific; roughly 30% healthy-specific.

Generated by immunoSEQ multiplex PCR, the TCRdb table keeps only in-frame clones and is missing some. The profile covers 20,000 to 25,000 clones, with over 90% appearing a single time and roughly 2% taken by the ten largest. The regulatory T cell sort gate was CD4+CD25hiCD127low/negative. The receptor comes from a human donor with AIRE deficiency. This chain joins TRBV4-3 and TRBJ2-5; D ambiguous. What was sequenced was Tregs sorted from PBMCs. This chain's CDR3 is CASSQDRSSKETQYF. CDR3 bases: TGCGCCAGCAGCCAAGATAGGTCCTCAAAAGAGACCCAGTACTTC.